The rows below give T cell receptor beta chains drawn from one sample of a study of blood T cell repertoires in COVID-19. The protocol was immunoSEQ multiplex PCR, while the TCRdb copy is restricted to in-frame clones and leaves out a portion. The sample records around 200,000 clones, about 90% being singletons. Sequencing was performed on peripheral blood. Every receptor here comes from a man in his forties with active or convalescent COVID-19. Both conserved end residues are part of each CDR3. Each record gives: V gene, D gene, J gene, CDR3 length, clone size, CDR3 protein, CDR3 DNA. A D gene is named only where the DNA matches it firmly. Rows may omit the clone size; those that give it use once, few, many or a size class.

TRBV3-1/TRBV3-2	TRBD2	TRBJ2-5	15	NA	CASDSSTSGSETQYF	TGTGCCAGCGACTCCTCGACTAGCGGCTCAGAGACCCAGTACTTC
TRBV28	NA	TRBJ1-6	17	NA	CASSSPGEGGYNSPLHF	TGTGCCAGCAGTTCGCCGGGCGAGGGAGGGTATAATTCACCCCTCCACTTT
TRBV5-4	NA	TRBJ2-1	14	NA	CASSPLHGYNEQFF	TGTGCCAGCAGCCCCCTGCACGGTTACAATGAGCAGTTCTTC
TRBV29-1	TRBD2	TRBJ2-2	14	NA	CSVERTRSSGELFF	TGCAGCGTTGAGAGGACTAGGTCATCCGGGGAGCTGTTTTTT
TRBV6-1	TRBD2	TRBJ2-1	15	NA	CASSEASGGADEQFF	TGTGCCAGCAGTGAGGCCAGCGGGGGGGCCGATGAGCAGTTCTTC
TRBV5-1	NA	TRBJ2-1	16	NA	CASSLESGGSYNEQFF	TGCGCCAGCAGCTTGGAGAGCGGCGGCTCCTACAATGAGCAGTTCTTC
TRBV7-9	NA	TRBJ1-1	13	NA	CASSDRRNTEAFF	TGTGCCAGCTCCGACAGGAGGAACACTGAAGCTTTCTTT
TRBV30	NA	TRBJ1-5	14	NA	CAWKLPGAAGPQHF	TGTGCCTGGAAATTGCCGGGAGCCGCAGGGCCCCAGCATTTT
TRBV2	NA	TRBJ1-1	13	NA	CASRDSLNTEAFF	TGTGCCAGCAGGGACAGCCTGAACACTGAAGCTTTCTTT
TRBV28	NA	TRBJ2-1	16	NA	CASSGQLARADNEQFF	TGTGCCAGCAGTGGCCAGCTAGCAAGGGCCGACAATGAGCAGTTCTTC
TRBV19	NA	TRBJ1-3	14	NA	CASSYIGQFDTIYF	TGTGCCAGTAGTTATATAGGACAGTTCGACACCATATATTTT
TRBV25-1	TRBD1	TRBJ1-2	15	NA	CASSVLGQGGYGYTF	TGTGCCAGCAGTGTGCTAGGACAGGGAGGTTATGGCTACACCTTC
TRBV18	NA	TRBJ1-3	15	once	CASSPVDSSGNTIYF	TGTGCCAGCTCACCGGTGGACAGCTCTGGAAACACCATATATTTT
TRBV21-1	NA	TRBJ1-5	19	NA	CASSKERKRLDTGGQPQHF	TGTGCCAGCAGCAAAGAACGGAAAAGACTGGACACGGGAGGGCAGCCCCAGCATTTT
TRBV5-6	NA	TRBJ1-1	14	NA	CASSYAGPQTEAFF	TGTGCCAGCAGCTATGCGGGACCTCAGACTGAAGCTTTCTTT
TRBV5-5	NA	TRBJ2-5	16	NA	CASSLDSTQARETQYF	TGTGCCAGCAGCTTGGACAGCACTCAAGCTCGGGAGACCCAGTACTTC
TRBV7-2	NA	TRBJ1-1	13	NA	CASSYDTRGEAFF	TGTGCCAGCAGCTATGACACTCGGGGTGAAGCTTTCTTT
TRBV9	NA	TRBJ1-3	15	once	CASSPSSRGGNTIYF	TGTGCCAGCAGCCCATCCTCCCGGGGTGGAAACACCATATATTTT
TRBV9	NA	TRBJ1-3	15	NA	CASSALQGRLDTIYF	TGTGCCAGCAGCGCCCTACAGGGAAGATTGGACACCATATATTTT
TRBV6-5	NA	TRBJ1-5	12	once	CASTYSNQPQHF	TGTGCCAGCACCTATAGCAATCAGCCCCAGCATTTT
TRBV7-8	TRBD2	TRBJ2-7	17	NA	CASSLAIVPGGFYEQYF	TGTGCCAGCAGCTTAGCGATAGTACCGGGGGGTTTCTACGAGCAGTACTTC
TRBV11-2	NA	TRBJ2-7	15	NA	CASSLVGGGSYEQYF	TGTGCCAGCAGCTTAGTAGGGGGGGGATCCTACGAGCAGTACTTC
TRBV6-5	TRBD2	TRBJ2-7	14	NA	CASSSKRRGDEQYF	TGTGCCAGCAGTTCCAAGCGGCGGGGGGACGAGCAGTACTTC
TRBV4-1	NA	TRBJ2-5	16	NA	CASSQGEAAVGETQYF	TGCGCCAGCAGCCAAGGGGAAGCGGCCGTGGGTGAGACCCAGTACTTC
TRBV7-8	TRBD1	TRBJ1-2	21	NA	CASSLVGPRLGAGGSKDGYTF	TGTGCCAGCAGCTTAGTGGGCCCTCGTTTAGGGGCAGGGGGCAGTAAAGATGGCTACACCTTC
TRBV7-8	TRBD1	TRBJ1-1	17	NA	CASDGTGQHLMNTEAFF	TGTGCCAGCGATGGAACGGGACAGCACCTCATGAACACTGAAGCTTTCTTT
TRBV7-2	NA	TRBJ2-5	15	NA	CASSPPLARGETQYF	TGTGCCAGCAGTCCCCCGTTAGCGCGGGGAGAGACCCAGTACTTC
TRBV28	TRBD1	TRBJ2-2	15	NA	CASSPGGLNTGELFF	TGTGCCAGCAGCCCAGGGGGCCTCAACACCGGGGAGCTGTTTTTT
TRBV20-1	NA	TRBJ1-1	11	NA	CSARTSSEAFF	TGCAGTGCTAGGACATCCTCTGAAGCTTTCTTT
TRBV6-5	TRBD2	TRBJ2-7	14	once	CASSHGGGIYEQYF	TGTGCCAGCAGTCACGGGGGGGGAATCTACGAGCAGTACTTC
TRBV28	TRBD2	TRBJ2-7	16	NA	CASSPLLAEGSYEQYF	TGTGCCAGCAGTCCCTTACTAGCGGAGGGGTCCTACGAGCAGTACTTC
TRBV10-2	NA	TRBJ1-5	22	once	CASHGSLSGIGGTAFSNQPQHF	TGCGCCAGCCATGGCAGTTTATCTGGGATAGGAGGGACGGCATTTAGCAATCAGCCCCAGCATTTT
TRBV7-2	NA	TRBJ1-6	14	few	CASRAGPRDSPLHF	TGTGCCAGCAGGGCGGGCCCTCGGGATTCACCCCTCCACTTT
TRBV7-2	TRBD1	TRBJ2-7	14	NA	CASSTRGPRYEQYF	TGTGCCAGCAGCACCAGGGGGCCGAGATACGAGCAGTACTTC
TRBV2	NA	TRBJ1-5	13	NA	CASSGGPDQPQHF	TGTGCCAGCAGTGGGGGGCCTGATCAGCCCCAGCATTTT
TRBV7-3	TRBD2	TRBJ2-1	15	NA	CASSPSGGLYNEQFF	TGTGCCAGCAGCCCTAGCGGGGGGCTTTACAATGAGCAGTTCTTC
TRBV5-1	NA	TRBJ1-2	14	NA	CASSFGRGSYGYTF	TGCGCCAGCAGCTTTGGCAGGGGAAGCTATGGCTACACCTTC
TRBV6-5	NA	TRBJ1-2	13	NA	CATRMGTNYGYTF	TGTGCCACCCGAATGGGCACTAACTATGGCTACACCTTC
TRBV30	NA	TRBJ1-5	15	NA	CAWSEPWTDNQPQHF	TGTGCCTGGAGTGAGCCCTGGACAGACAATCAGCCCCAGCATTTT
TRBV2	TRBD1	TRBJ1-1	13	NA	CAMLRTGGTEAFF	TGTGCCATGCTTAGGACAGGGGGAACTGAAGCTTTCTTT
TRBV19	NA	TRBJ1-1	14	NA	CASSYPTGTTEAFF	TGTGCCAGTAGTTATCCCACAGGGACCACTGAAGCTTTCTTT
TRBV2	NA	TRBJ2-7	13	NA	CASIYGIPYEQYF	TGTGCCAGCATATACGGGATTCCCTACGAGCAGTACTTC
TRBV19	TRBD1	TRBJ2-1	14	NA	CASSWTGGVNEQFF	TGTGCCAGTAGCTGGACAGGGGGGGTCAATGAGCAGTTCTTC
TRBV5-1	NA	TRBJ2-2	14	NA	CASSPGQTTGELFF	TGCGCCAGCAGCCCCGGACAGACTACCGGGGAGCTGTTTTTT
TRBV7-6	NA	TRBJ2-5	16	NA	CASSLAGAQRQETQYF	TGTGCCAGCAGCTTAGCTGGGGCACAGCGCCAAGAGACCCAGTACTTC
TRBV19	NA	TRBJ1-5	15	NA	CASSRWWRNNQPQHF	TGTGCCAGTAGTAGGTGGTGGCGGAACAATCAGCCCCAGCATTTT
TRBV5-1	NA	TRBJ2-5	14	NA	CASSARDSQETQYF	TGCGCCAGCAGCGCCCGGGACTCACAAGAGACCCAGTACTTC
TRBV7-9	NA	TRBJ1-1	14	NA	CASSLVTGLTEAFF	TGTGCCAGCAGCTTAGTTACAGGGTTGACTGAAGCTTTCTTT
TRBV4-2	NA	TRBJ2-7	15	NA	CASSPAYGATYEQYF	TGTGCCAGCAGCCCTGCCTATGGAGCTACCTACGAGCAGTACTTC
TRBV9	NA	TRBJ1-1	14	NA	CASSVGPGDTEAFF	TGTGCCAGCAGCGTCGGACCGGGGGACACTGAAGCTTTCTTT
TRBV6-5	TRBD2	TRBJ2-1	13	NA	CASGWTSGGSEFF	TGTGCCAGCGGATGGACTAGCGGGGGGTCCGAGTTCTTC
TRBV19	NA	TRBJ2-7	14	NA	CASSIKGVWHEQYF	TGTGCCAGTAGTATTAAGGGGGTCTGGCACGAGCAGTACTTC